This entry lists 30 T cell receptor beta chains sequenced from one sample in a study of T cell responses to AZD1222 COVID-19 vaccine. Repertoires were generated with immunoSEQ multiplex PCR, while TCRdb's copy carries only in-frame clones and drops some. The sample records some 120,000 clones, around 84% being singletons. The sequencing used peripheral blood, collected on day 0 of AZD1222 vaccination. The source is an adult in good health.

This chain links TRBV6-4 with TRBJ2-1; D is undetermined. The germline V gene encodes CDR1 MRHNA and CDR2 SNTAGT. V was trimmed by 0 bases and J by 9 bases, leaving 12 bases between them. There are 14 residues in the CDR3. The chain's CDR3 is CASSDSRLFGEQFF. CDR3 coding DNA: TGTGCCAGCAGTGACTCGAGACTCTTTGGTGAGCAGTTCTTC.

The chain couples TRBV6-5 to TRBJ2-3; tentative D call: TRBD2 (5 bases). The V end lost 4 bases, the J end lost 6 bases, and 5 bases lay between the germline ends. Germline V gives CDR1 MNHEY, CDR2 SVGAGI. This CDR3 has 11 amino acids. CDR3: CASSSGDTQYF. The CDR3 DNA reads TGTGCCAGCAGTTCGGGGGATACGCAGTATTTT.

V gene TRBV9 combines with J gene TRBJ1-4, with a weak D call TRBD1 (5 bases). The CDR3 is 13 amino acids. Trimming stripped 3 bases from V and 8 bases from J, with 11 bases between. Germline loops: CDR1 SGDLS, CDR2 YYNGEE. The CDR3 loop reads CASSAGWGEKLFF. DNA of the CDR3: TGTGCCAGCAGCGCAGGGTGGGGGGAAAAACTGTTTTTT.

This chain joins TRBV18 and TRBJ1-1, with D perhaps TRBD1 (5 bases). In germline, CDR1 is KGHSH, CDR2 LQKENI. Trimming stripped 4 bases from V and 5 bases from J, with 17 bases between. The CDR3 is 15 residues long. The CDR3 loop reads CASSLWDSEGTEAFF. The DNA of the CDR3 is TGTGCCAGCTCACTTTGGGACTCCGAGGGGACTGAAGCTTTCTTT. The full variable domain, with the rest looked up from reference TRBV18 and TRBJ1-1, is NAGVMQNPRHLVRRRGQEARLRCSPMKGHSHVYWYRQLPEEGLKFMVYLQKENIIDESGMPKERFSAEFPKEGPSILRIQQVVRGDSAAYFCASSLWDSEGTEAFFGQGTRLTVV.

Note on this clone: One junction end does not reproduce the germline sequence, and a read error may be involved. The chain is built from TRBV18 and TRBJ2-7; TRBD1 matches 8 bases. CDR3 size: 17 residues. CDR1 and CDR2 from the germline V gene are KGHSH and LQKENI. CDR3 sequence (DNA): TGTGCCAGCTCACCACTCGAATATGGACAGGGCGCTAGTCCTAGCTTCTTC. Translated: CASSPLEYGQGASPSFF. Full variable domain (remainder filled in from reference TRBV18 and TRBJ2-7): NAGVMQNPRHLVRRRGQEARLRCSPMKGHSHVYWYRQLPEEGLKFMVYLQKENIIDESGMPKERFSAEFPKEGPSILRIQQVVRGDSAAYFCASSPLEYGQGASPSFFGPGTRLTVT.

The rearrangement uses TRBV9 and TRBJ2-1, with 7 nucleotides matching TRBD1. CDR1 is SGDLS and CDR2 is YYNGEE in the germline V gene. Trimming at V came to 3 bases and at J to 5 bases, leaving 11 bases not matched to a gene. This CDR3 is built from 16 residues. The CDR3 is CASSAGDSSFNNEQFF. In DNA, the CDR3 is TGTGCCAGCAGCGCCGGGGACAGTTCGTTTAACAATGAGCAGTTCTTC.

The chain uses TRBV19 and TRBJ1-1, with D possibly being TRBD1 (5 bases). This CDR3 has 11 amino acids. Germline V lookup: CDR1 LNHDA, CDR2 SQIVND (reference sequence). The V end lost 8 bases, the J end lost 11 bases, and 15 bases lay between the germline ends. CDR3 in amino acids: CASWDLARAFF. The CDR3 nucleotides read TGTGCCAGTTGGGACCTCGCGAGGGCTTTCTTT.

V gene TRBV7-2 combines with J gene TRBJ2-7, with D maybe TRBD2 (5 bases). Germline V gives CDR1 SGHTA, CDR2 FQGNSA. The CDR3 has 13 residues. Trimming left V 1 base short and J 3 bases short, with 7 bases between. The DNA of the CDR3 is TGTGCCAGCAGCTTAGTACGGGGCTACGAGCAGTACTTC. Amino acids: CASSLVRGYEQYF.

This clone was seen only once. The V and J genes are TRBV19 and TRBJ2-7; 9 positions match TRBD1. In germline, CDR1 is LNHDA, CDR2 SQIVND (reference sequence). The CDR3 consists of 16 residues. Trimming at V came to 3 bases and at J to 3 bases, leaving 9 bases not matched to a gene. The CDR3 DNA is TGTGCCAGTAGTATGTTGTGGGGACAGGGTAACTACGAGCAGTACTTC. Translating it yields CASSMLWGQGNYEQYF.

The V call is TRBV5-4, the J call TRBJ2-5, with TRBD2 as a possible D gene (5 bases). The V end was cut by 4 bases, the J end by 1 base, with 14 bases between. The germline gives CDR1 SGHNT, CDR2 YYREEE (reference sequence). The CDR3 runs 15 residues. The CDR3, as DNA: TGTGCCAGCAGCCCCTCGGGGAGTCCCCAAGAGACCCAGTACTTC. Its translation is CASSPSGSPQETQYF.

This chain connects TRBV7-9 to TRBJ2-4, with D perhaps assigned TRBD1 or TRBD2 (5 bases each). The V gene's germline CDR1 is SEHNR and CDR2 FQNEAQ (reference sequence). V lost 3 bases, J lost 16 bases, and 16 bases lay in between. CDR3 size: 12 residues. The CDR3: CASSFTGTPEYF. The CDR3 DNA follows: TGTGCCAGCAGCTTCACCGGGACCCCCGAATACTTC.

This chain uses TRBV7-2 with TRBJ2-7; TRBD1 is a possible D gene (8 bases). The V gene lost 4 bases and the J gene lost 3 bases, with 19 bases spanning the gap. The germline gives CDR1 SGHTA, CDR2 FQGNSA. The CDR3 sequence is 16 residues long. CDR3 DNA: TGTGCCAGCAGCTATACAGGGGGAGGGAGAAACTACGAGCAGTACTTC. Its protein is CASSYTGGGRNYEQYF. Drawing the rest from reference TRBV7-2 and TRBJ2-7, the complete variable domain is GAGVSQSPSNKVTEKGKDVELRCDPISGHTALYWYRQSLGQGLEFLIYFQGNSAPDKSGLPSDRFSAERTGGSVSTLTIQRTQQEDSAVYLCASSYTGGGRNYEQYFGPGTRLTVT.

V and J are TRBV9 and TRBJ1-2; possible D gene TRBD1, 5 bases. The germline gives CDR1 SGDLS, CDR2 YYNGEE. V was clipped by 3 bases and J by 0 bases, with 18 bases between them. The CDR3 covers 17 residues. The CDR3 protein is CASSAFLGAEANYGYTF. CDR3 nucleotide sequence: TGTGCCAGCAGCGCCTTCTTAGGGGCAGAAGCTAACTATGGCTACACCTTC.

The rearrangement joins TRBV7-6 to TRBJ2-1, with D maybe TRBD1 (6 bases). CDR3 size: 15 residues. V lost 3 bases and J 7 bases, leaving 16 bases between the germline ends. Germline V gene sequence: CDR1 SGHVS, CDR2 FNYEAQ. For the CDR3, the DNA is TGTGCCAGCAGCTTCCCGAAAGGGGGTCGGAATGAGCAGTTCTTC. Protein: CASSFPKGGRNEQFF.

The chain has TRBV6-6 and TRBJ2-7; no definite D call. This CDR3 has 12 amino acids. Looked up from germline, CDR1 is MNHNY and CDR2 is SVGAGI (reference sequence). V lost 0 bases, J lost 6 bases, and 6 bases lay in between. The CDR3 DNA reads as TGTGCCAGCAGTTACTCTGGCGGCGAGCAGTACTTC. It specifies CASSYSGGEQYF.

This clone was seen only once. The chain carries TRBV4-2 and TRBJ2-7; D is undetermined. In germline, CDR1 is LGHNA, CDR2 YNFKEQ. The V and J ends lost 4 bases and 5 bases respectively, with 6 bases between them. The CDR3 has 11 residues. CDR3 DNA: TGTGCCAGCAGCCGGGGTAACGAGCAGTACTTC. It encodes CASSRGNEQYF.

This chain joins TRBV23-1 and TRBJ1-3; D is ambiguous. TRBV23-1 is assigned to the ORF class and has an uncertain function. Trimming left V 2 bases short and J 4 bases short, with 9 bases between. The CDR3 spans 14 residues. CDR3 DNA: TGCGCCAGCAGTCAAGAGGGTAAGGGAAACACCATATATTTT. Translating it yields CASSQEGKGNTIYF.

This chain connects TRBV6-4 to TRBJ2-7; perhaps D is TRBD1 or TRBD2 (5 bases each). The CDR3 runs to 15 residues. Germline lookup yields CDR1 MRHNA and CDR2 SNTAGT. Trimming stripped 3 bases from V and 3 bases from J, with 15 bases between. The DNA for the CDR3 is TGTGCCAGCAGTGAAGTTGGGACGGTAGACTACGAGCAGTACTTC. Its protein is CASSEVGTVDYEQYF.

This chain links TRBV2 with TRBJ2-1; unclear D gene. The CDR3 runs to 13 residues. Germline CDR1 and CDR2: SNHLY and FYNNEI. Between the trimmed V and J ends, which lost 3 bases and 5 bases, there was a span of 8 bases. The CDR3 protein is CASSDGWDNEQFF. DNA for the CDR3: TGTGCCAGCAGTGATGGCTGGGACAATGAGCAGTTCTTC.

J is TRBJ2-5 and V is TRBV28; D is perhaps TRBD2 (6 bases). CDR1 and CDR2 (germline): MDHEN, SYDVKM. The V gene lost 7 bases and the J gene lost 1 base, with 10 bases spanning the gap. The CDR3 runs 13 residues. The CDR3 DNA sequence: TGTGCCAGCAATCGGGGGACCCAAGAGACCCAGTACTTC. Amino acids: CASNRGTQETQYF.

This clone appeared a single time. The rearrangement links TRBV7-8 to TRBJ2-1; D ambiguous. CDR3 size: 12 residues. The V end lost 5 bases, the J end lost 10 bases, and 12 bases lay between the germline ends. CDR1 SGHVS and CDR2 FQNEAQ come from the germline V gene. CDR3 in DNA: TGTGCCAGCAGCCCGACCCGCCCCGAGCAGTTCTTC. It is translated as CASSPTRPEQFF.

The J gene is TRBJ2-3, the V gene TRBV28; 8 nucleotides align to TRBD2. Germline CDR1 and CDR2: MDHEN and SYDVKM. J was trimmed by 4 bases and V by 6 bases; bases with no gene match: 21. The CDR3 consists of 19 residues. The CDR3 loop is CASSSGGIITGAEADTQYF. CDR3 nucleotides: TGTGCCAGCAGCTCGGGGGGGATTATAACCGGTGCGGAGGCAGATACGCAGTATTTT.

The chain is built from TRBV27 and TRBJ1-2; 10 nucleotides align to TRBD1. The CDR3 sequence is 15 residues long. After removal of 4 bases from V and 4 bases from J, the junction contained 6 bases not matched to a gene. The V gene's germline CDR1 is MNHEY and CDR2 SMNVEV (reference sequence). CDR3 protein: CASSSRTGGGYGYTF. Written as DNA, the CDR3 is TGTGCCAGCAGTTCACGGACAGGGGGGGGCTATGGCTACACCTTC.

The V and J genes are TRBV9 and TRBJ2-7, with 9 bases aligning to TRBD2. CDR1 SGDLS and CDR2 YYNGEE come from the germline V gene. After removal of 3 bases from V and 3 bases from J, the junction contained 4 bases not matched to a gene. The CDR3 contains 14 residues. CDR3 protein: CASSEGTSIYEQYF. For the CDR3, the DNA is TGTGCCAGCAGCGAGGGGACTAGCATCTACGAGCAGTACTTC.

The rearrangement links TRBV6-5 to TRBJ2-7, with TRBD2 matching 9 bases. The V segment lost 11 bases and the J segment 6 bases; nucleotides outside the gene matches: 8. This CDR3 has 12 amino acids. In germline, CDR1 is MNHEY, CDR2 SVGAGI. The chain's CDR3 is CAGKGLAGEQYF. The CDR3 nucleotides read TGTGCCGGGAAGGGACTAGCTGGCGAGCAGTACTTC.

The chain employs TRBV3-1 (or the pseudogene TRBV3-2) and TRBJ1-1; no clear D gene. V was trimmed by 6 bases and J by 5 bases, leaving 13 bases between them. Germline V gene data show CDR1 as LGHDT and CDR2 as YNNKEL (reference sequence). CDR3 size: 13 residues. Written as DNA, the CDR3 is TGTGCCAGCAGGGGCGGGGAATGGACTGAAGCTTTCTTT. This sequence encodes CASRGGEWTEAFF.

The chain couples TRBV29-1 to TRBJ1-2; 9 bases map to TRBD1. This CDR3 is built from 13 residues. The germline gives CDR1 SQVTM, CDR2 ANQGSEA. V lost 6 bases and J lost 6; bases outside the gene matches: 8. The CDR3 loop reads CSVDRDRAHGYTF. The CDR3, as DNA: TGCAGCGTAGATAGGGACAGGGCCCATGGCTACACCTTC.

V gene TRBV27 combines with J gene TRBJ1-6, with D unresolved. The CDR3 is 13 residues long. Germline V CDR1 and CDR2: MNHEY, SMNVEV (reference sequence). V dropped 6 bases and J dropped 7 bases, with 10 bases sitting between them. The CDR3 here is CASSFNNNSPLHF. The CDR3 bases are TGTGCCAGCAGCTTCAACAACAATTCACCCCTCCACTTT.

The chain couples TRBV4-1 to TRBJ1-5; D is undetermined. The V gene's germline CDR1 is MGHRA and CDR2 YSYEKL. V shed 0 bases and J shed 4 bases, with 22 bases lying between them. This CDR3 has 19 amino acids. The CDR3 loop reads CASSQEIPAGQLRNQPQHF. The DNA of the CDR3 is TGCGCCAGCAGCCAAGAAATTCCCGCCGGGCAGCTGAGAAATCAGCCCCAGCATTTT.

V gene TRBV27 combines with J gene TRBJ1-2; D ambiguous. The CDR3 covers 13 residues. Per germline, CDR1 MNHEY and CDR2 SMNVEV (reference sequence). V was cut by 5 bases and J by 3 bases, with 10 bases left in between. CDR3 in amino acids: CASSNTMDYGYTF. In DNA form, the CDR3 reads TGTGCCAGCAGTAATACTATGGACTATGGCTACACCTTC.